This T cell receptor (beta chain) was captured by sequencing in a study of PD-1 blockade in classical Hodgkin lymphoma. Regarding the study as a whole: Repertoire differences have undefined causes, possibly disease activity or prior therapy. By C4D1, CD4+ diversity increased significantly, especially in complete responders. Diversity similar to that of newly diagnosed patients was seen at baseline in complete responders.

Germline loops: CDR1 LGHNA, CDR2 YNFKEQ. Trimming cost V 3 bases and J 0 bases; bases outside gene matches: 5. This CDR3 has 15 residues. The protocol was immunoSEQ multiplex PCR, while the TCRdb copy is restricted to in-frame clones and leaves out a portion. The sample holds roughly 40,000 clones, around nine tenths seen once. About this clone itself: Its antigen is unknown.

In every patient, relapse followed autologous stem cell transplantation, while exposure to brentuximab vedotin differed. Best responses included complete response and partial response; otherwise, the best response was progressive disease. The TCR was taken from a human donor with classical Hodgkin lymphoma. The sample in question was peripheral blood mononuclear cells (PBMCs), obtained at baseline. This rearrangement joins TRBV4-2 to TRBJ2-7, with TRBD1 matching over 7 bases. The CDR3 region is CASSQSRDSSYEQYF. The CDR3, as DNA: TGTGCCAGCAGCCAGAGCCGGGACAGCTCCTACGAGCAGTACTTC.